This entry lists 23 T cell receptor beta chains sequenced from one sample in a study of T cell repertoires in cytomegalovirus infection. TCRdb re-called the reads through MiXCR, storing one row per CDR3 protein. The sample holds just under 550,000 distinct CDR3 sequences, around 27% seen once. Material for sequencing was PBMCs. These receptors all stem from a human donor in good health (CMV status not recorded). Some clones in this sample may be carry-over from other donors' samples.

This rearrangement joins TRBV10-3 to TRBJ2-1; 9 bases agree with TRBD2. Losses at the gene ends were 0 bases for V and 0 bases for J; bases not matched to a gene: 12. There are 20 residues in the CDR3. Germline V lookup: CDR1 ENHRY, CDR2 SYGVKD. The CDR3 DNA reads TGTGCCATCAGTGAGTCGACTAGCGGCTTTTTTACGAGCTCCTACAATGAGCAGTTCTTC. This translates into CAISESTSGFFTSSYNEQFF.

In its sample, this clonotype was seen many times. This sequence joins TRBV12-3 or TRBV12-4 and TRBJ1-3; tentative D call: TRBD1 (5 bases). Trimming removed 5 bases from V and 0 bases from J, with 8 bases in between. This CDR3 region has 14 residues. CDR3 sequence (DNA): TGTGCCAGCAGTCACACAGGCTCTGGAAACACCATATATTTT. This gives the protein CASSHTGSGNTIYF.

This clonotype was found a few times. The V and J genes are TRBV7-9 and TRBJ2-3; 11 bases agree with TRBD2. CDR1 is SEHNR, CDR2 FQNEAQ, per germline (reference sequence). Trimming at V came to 5 bases and at J to 2 bases, leaving 12 bases not matched to a gene. The CDR3 runs 18 residues. The CDR3 is CASSNSGRGAGDTDTQYF. For the CDR3, the DNA is TGTGCCAGCAGCAATAGCGGGAGGGGCGCAGGAGACACAGATACGCAGTATTTT.

A remark on this clonotype: The junction shows a germline mismatch at one end, possibly a read error. The CDR3 region is CASSQGDRWDLYEQYF. Written as DNA, the CDR3 is TGCGCCAGCAGTCAAGGGGACCGCTGGGATCTCTACGAGCAGTACTTC. The rearrangement uses TRBV4-3 and TRBJ2-7, with D perhaps matching TRBD1 or TRBD2 (5 bases each). Per germline, CDR1 LGHNA and CDR2 YSLEER. CDR3 size: 16 residues.

This clonotype appeared a few times. The CDR3 reads CAISELGNTIYF. CDR3 sequence (DNA): TGTGCCATCAGTGAGCTCGGAAACACCATATATTTT. This rearrangement joins TRBV10-3 to TRBJ1-3; D uncertain. The CDR3 is 12 residues long. Germline values: CDR1 ENHRY, CDR2 SYGVKD. The V end lost 2 bases, the J end lost 4 bases, and 3 bases lay between the germline ends.

The table lists this clonotype with many counts. V and J are TRBV6-1 and TRBJ2-3; D gene unclear. The CDR3 length is 13 residues. Per germline, CDR1 MNHNS and CDR2 SASEGT. V lost 5 bases and J lost 4, with 10 bases in between. Here the CDR3 reads CASSLVGSDTQYF. The CDR3 DNA is TGTGCCAGCAGTTTGGTAGGGTCAGATACGCAGTATTTT.

This clonotype was recorded at least ten times. The rearrangement uses TRBV7-2 and TRBJ1-4; TRBD1 matches at 9 bases. This CDR3 is 16 amino acids long. Germline CDR1 and CDR2: SGHTA and FQGNSA. V lost 2 bases and J lost 8; bases outside the gene matches: 9. CDR3 loop: CASSLFPQGAYEKLFF. CDR3 nucleotide sequence: TGTGCCAGCAGCTTATTTCCACAGGGGGCGTACGAAAAACTGTTTTTT.

The CDR3 region is CASSSQTGGLDEQYF. Written as DNA, the CDR3 is TGTGCCAGCAGCTCCCAGACAGGGGGCTTAGACGAGCAGTACTTC. The chain employs TRBV7-8 and TRBJ2-7, with 10 bases identical to TRBD1. The CDR3 has 15 amino acids. Looked up from germline, CDR1 is SGHVS and CDR2 is FQNEAQ. J lost 5 bases, V lost 4 bases, and 8 bases had no gene match.

The chain couples TRBV29-1 to TRBJ2-1; 12 bases line up with TRBD2. V lost 2 bases and J lost 2; bases outside the gene matches: 1. This CDR3 comprises 15 residues. Germline V gene sequence: CDR1 SQVTM, CDR2 ANQGSEA. The CDR3 DNA reads TGCAGCGTTGAACTAGCGGGAGGGCCCTACAATGAGCAGTTCTTC. It translates to CSVELAGGPYNEQFF.

Only a few counts were recorded for this clonotype. The J gene is TRBJ1-1, the V gene TRBV12-3 or TRBV12-4; 9 nucleotides agree with TRBD1. This CDR3 is 16 amino acids long. V gave up 3 bases and J gave up 8 bases; unmatched junction bases: 13. CDR3 loop: CASSFGRTGVRFEAFF. CDR3 bases: TGTGCCAGCAGTTTCGGAAGGACAGGGGTCCGATTCGAAGCTTTCTTT.

This clonotype was detected a few times. The chain combines TRBV11-2 with TRBJ1-1, with TRBD1 as a possible D gene (6 bases). There are 18 residues in the CDR3. Trimming pared 2 bases from V and 3 bases from J, leaving 22 bases between. CDR1 is SGHAT, CDR2 FQNNGV, per germline. The CDR3 sequence: CASSLITEDRGPYTEAFF. CDR3 nucleotides: TGTGCCAGCAGCTTAATTACCGAAGATCGGGGGCCGTACACTGAAGCTTTCTTT.

This clonotype has a count of ten or more. The J gene is TRBJ2-7, the V gene TRBV7-2; 7 positions agree with TRBD2. Trimming took 4 bases from V and 2 from J; bases not matched to a gene: 5. In germline, CDR1 is SGHTA, CDR2 FQGNSA. This CDR3 contains 14 residues. CDR3 DNA: TGTGCCAGCAGCTCAAGCGGGAAAGCCTACGAGCAGTACTTC. Residues: CASSSSGKAYEQYF. Combining the CDR3 with reference TRBV7-2 and TRBJ2-7 gives the whole variable domain GAGVSQSPSNKVTEKGKDVELRCDPISGHTALYWYRQSLGQGLEFLIYFQGNSAPDKSGLPSDRFSAERTGGSVSTLTIQRTQQEDSAVYLCASSSSGKAYEQYFGPGTRLTVT.

The chain couples TRBV12-5 to TRBJ1-2; TRBD1 aligns across 7 bases. The CDR3 has 13 amino acids. The germline V gene encodes CDR1 LGHNT and CDR2 FRNRAP. With V trimmed by 2 bases and J by 6 bases, 3 bases remained unmatched. The DNA for the CDR3 is TGTGCTAGTGGTTTGACAGGGGCGGATGGCTACACCTTC. It codes for CASGLTGADGYTF.

The chain links TRBV5-6 to TRBJ2-7, with TRBD2 matching 9 bases. From germline, CDR1 is SGHDT and CDR2 YYEEEE. The CDR3 is 16 amino acids. V lost 5 bases, J lost 4 bases, and 13 bases stayed unmatched. CDR3 coding DNA: TGTGCCAGCAGTTCCCAAGAGGCTAGCGGGATGTACGAGCAGTACTTC. This codes for CASSSQEASGMYEQYF.

As concerns this clonotype: This may be a read error: a much more frequent sequence differs by one nucleotide. The CDR3 bases are TGTGCCAGCAGCTGGACTAGCGGGAGGAACACCGGGGAGCTGTTTTTT. Translated: CASSWTSGRNTGELFF. This chain joins TRBV11-2 and TRBJ2-2; 13 bases line up with TRBD2. There are 16 residues in the CDR3. The germline gives CDR1 SGHAT, CDR2 FQNNGV. J was trimmed by 1 base and V by 4 bases; bases with no gene match: 0.

The chain carries TRBV6-5 and TRBJ2-7; TRBD1 matches at 9 bases. V lost 4 bases, J lost 5 bases, and 6 bases stayed unmatched. CDR3 length equals 14 residues. CDR1 and CDR2 (germline): MNHEY, SVGAGI. The CDR3 DNA is TGTGCCAGCAGTTGGAATCGGGACAGGGACGAGCAGTACTTC. Amino acids: CASSWNRDRDEQYF.

In its sample, this clonotype was seen many times. The V and J genes are TRBV7-6 and TRBJ2-1; possibly TRBD1 or TRBD2 for D (8 bases each). This CDR3 spans 16 amino acids. Germline V gene lookup returns CDR1 SGHVS and CDR2 FNYEAQ. Between the trimmed V and J ends, which lost 1 base and 8 bases, there was a span of 18 bases. CDR3 in DNA: TGTGCCAGCAGCTTAGGAGCGGGAGCAGGGGGCCATGAGCAGTTCTTC. This gives the protein CASSLGAGAGGHEQFF. The complete variable domain, with remaining parts taken from reference TRBV7-6 and TRBJ2-1, reads GAGVSQSPRYKVTKRGQDVALRCDPISGHVSLYWYRQALGQGPEFLTYFNYEAQQDKSGLPNDRFSAERPEGSISTLTIQRTEQRDSAMYRCASSLGAGAGGHEQFFGPGTRLTVL.

In its sample, this clonotype was seen a few times. The chain recombines TRBV12-3 or TRBV12-4 with TRBJ2-1, with 7 bases matching TRBD2. This CDR3 is built from 16 residues. V lost 6 bases to trimming and J lost 1 base; unmatched junction nucleotides: 9. The CDR3 nucleotides read TGTGCCAGCAGCCCTTACGGGAGGAAGTCCTACAATGAGCAGTTCTTC. This sequence encodes CASSPYGRKSYNEQFF.

This clonotype came up a few times. The V gene is TRBV7-2, the J gene TRBJ2-5, with D maybe TRBD2 (5 bases). Deletions cut 4 bases from V and 14 bases from J, with 23 bases between. The CDR3 consists of 14 residues. CDR1 and CDR2 from the germline V gene are SGHTA and FQGNSA. The CDR3 is CASSSEVEVGPLYF. CDR3 sequence (DNA): TGTGCCAGCAGCTCCGAGGTGGAGGTTGGACCCCTATACTTC.

The rearrangement uses TRBV11-2 and TRBJ2-5; a weak D match, TRBD1 (6 bases). This CDR3 region has 17 residues. In germline, CDR1 is SGHAT, CDR2 FQNNGV. V was shortened by 7 bases and J by 5 bases, with 26 bases between the two germline ends. The CDR3 loop reads CASIGIRRRDTPETQYF. CDR3 nucleotides: TGTGCCAGCATCGGGATTCGGAGACGGGACACTCCGGAGACCCAGTACTTC.

This sequence joins TRBV6-5 and TRBJ2-5; the D gene is possibly TRBD2 (5 bases). This CDR3 region has 14 residues. Trimming cost V 5 bases and J 4 bases, with 14 bases left between them. Germline assignment: CDR1 MNHEY and CDR2 SVGAGI. The CDR3 reads CASSQPGGGETQYF. CDR3 bases: TGTGCCAGCAGTCAACCAGGAGGAGGAGAGACCCAGTACTTC.

The V gene is TRBV19, the J gene TRBJ1-1; D is unresolved. V was cut by 6 bases and J by 0 bases, with 14 bases left in between. Germline CDR1 and CDR2: LNHDA and SQIVND (reference sequence). The CDR3 is 15 residues long. The DNA of the CDR3 is TGTGCCAGTAGCATTCTTGACGGACTGAACACTGAAGCTTTCTTT. It translates to CASSILDGLNTEAFF.

The rearrangement uses TRBV7-9 and TRBJ2-5; 12 positions match TRBD2. V gave up 6 bases and J gave up 4 bases; unmatched junction bases: 12. Germline V CDR1 and CDR2: SEHNR, FQNEAQ (reference sequence). This CDR3 is 17 amino acids long. The DNA for the CDR3 is TGTGCCAGCAGAACAACTAGCGGGAGGACCCCGTCAGAGACCCAGTACTTC. It codes for CASRTTSGRTPSETQYF.